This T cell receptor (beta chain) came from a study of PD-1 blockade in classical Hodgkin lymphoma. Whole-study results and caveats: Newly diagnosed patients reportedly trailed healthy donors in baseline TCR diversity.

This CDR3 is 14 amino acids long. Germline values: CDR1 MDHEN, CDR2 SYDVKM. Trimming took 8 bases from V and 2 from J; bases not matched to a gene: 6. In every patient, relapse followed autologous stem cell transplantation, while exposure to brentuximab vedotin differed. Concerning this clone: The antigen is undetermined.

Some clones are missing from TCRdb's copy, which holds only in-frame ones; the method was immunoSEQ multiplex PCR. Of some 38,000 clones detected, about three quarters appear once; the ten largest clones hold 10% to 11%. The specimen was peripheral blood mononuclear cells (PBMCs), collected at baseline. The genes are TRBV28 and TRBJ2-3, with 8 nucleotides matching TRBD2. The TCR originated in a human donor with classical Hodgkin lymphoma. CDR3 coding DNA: TGTGCCAGCGGGCGAGCGGGAGACACAGATACGCAGTATTTT. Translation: CASGRAGDTDTQYF.